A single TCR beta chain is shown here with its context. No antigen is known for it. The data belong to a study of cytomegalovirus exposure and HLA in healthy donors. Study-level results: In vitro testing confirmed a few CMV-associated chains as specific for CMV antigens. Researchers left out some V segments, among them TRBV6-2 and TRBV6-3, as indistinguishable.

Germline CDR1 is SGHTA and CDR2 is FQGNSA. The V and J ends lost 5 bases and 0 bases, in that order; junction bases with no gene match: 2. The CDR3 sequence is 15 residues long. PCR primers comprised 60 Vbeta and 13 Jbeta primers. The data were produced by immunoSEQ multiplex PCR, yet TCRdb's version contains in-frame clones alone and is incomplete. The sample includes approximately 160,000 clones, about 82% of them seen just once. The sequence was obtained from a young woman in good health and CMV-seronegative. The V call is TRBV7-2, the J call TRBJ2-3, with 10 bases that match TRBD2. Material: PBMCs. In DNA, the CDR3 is TGTGCCAGCAGCACGACTAGCGGGAGCACAGATACGCAGTATTTT. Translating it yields CASSTTSGSTDTQYF.